One and the same sample provided the 9 T cell receptor beta chains below, sequenced in a study of graft-versus-host responses after intestinal transplantation. No antigen is known for these receptors. The protocol was immunoSEQ multiplex PCR, while the TCRdb copy is restricted to in-frame clones and leaves out a portion. The sample consists of about 47,000 clones, approximately 96% of them appearing once. Sequenced here: unstimulated CD8+ T cells sorted from spleen or lymph node cells, sampled before transplant. These receptors were collected from a human donor who was the organ donor for an intestinal transplant.

The chain links TRBV7-3 to TRBJ2-1; 9 nucleotides align to TRBD1. Per the germline V gene, CDR1 is SGHTA and CDR2 is FQGTGA. The ends lost 3 bases at V and 9 bases at J; junction bases unmatched: 6. This CDR3 spans 14 amino acids. CDR3 sequence reads: CASSFEQGAVEQFF. In DNA form, the CDR3 reads TGTGCCAGCAGCTTTGAACAGGGGGCTGTTGAGCAGTTCTTC.

The chain employs TRBV5-1 and TRBJ1-6; D possibly corresponds to TRBD1 (6 bases). The germline V gene encodes CDR1 SGHRS and CDR2 YFSETQ. With 4 bases removed from V and 3 bases from J, the gap between germline ends came to 8 bases. This CDR3 spans 14 amino acids. The CDR3 loop is CASSLGHYNSPLHF. CDR3 sequence (DNA): TGCGCCAGCAGCCTGGGACACTATAATTCACCCCTCCACTTT. The full variable domain, completed using reference TRBV5-1 and TRBJ1-6, is KAGVTQTPRYLIKTRGQQVTLSCSPISGHRSVSWYQQTPGQGLQFLFEYFSETQRNKGNFPGRFSGRQFSNSRSEMNVSTLELGDSALYLCASSLGHYNSPLHFGNGTRLTVT.

The chain combines TRBV19 with TRBJ1-3, with D uncertain. Germline values: CDR1 LNHDA, CDR2 SQIVND (reference sequence). There are 16 residues in the CDR3. V gave up 2 bases and J gave up 4 bases, with 15 bases separating them. Written as DNA, the CDR3 is TGTGCCAGTAGTATACAGGCGTACGTGTCCGGAAACACCATATATTTT. This sequence encodes CASSIQAYVSGNTIYF. Based on the CDR3 plus reference TRBV19 and TRBJ1-3, the full variable domain is DGGITQSPKYLFRKEGQNVTLSCEQNLNHDAMYWYRQDPGQGLRLIYYSQIVNDFQKGDIAEGYSVSREKKESFPLTVTSAQKNPTAFYLCASSIQAYVSGNTIYFGEGSWLTVV.

The CDR3 DNA reads TGCGCCAGCAGCCAAAGTAATGACAGGGTCACTGAAGCTTTCTTT. This codes for CASSQSNDRVTEAFF. The genes are TRBV4-3 and TRBJ1-1; 7 bases line up with TRBD1. CDR1 is LGHNA and CDR2 is YSLEER in the germline V gene. V trimming: 2 bases; J trimming: 4 bases; junction bases outside the gene matches: 7. The CDR3 length is 15 residues.

This clone appeared a single time. The chain carries TRBV14 and TRBJ2-1, with D unresolved. Trimming left V 3 bases short and J 4 bases short, with 13 bases between. Germline lookup yields CDR1 SGHDN and CDR2 FVKESK. The CDR3 has 15 residues. CDR3 in DNA: TGTGCCAGCAGCCATTCTGCAGGTCTGTACAATGAGCAGTTCTTC. This sequence encodes CASSHSAGLYNEQFF.

The rearrangement joins TRBV7-9 to TRBJ2-7; D tentatively reads TRBD1 or TRBD2 (6 bases each). Germline V CDR1 and CDR2: SEHNR, FQNEAQ (reference sequence). Trimming stripped 6 bases from V and 0 bases from J, with 15 bases between. The CDR3 extends over 15 amino acids. In nucleotides, the CDR3 is TGTGCCAGCAGTTGGGGGGCGCCGAGCTCCTACGAGCAGTACTTC. Protein product: CASSWGAPSSYEQYF.

The chain has TRBV14 and TRBJ2-7; D possibly corresponds to TRBD1 (5 bases). CDR3 size: 12 residues. Germline CDR1 is SGHDN and CDR2 is FVKESK. V was shortened by 1 base and J by 5 bases, with 6 bases between the two germline ends. CDR3 protein: CASSQGRDEQYF. The CDR3 DNA reads TGTGCCAGCAGCCAAGGCAGGGACGAGCAGTACTTC. The variable domain in full, completed from reference TRBV14 and TRBJ2-7, reads EAGVTQFPSHSVIEKGQTVTLRCDPISGHDNLYWYRRVMGKEIKFLLHFVKESKQDESGMPNNRFLAERTGGTYSTLKVQPAELEDSGVYFCASSQGRDEQYFGPGTRLTVT.

The J gene is TRBJ1-6, the V gene TRBV4-1; D gene unclear. Germline V gene sequence: CDR1 MGHRA, CDR2 YSYEKL. Trimming left V 4 bases short and J 0 bases short, with 13 bases between. The CDR3 has 17 residues. CDR3 coding DNA: TGCGCCAGCAGCCCACGAACAGAGAGCTCCTATAATTCACCCCTCCACTTT. Protein sequence: CASSPRTESSYNSPLHF.

This clone was seen only once. The chain couples TRBV19 to TRBJ2-7, with TRBD1 matching 9 bases. The junction had 7 bases not matched to a gene; V was cut back by 3 bases and J by 4 bases. This CDR3 comprises 15 residues. Germline V CDR1 and CDR2: LNHDA, SQIVND (reference sequence). The CDR3 is CASSILGQGLYEQYF. As DNA, the CDR3 is TGTGCCAGTAGTATTTTGGGACAGGGTCTTTACGAGCAGTACTTC. The full variable domain, completed using reference TRBV19 and TRBJ2-7, is DGGITQSPKYLFRKEGQNVTLSCEQNLNHDAMYWYRQDPGQGLRLIYYSQIVNDFQKGDIAEGYSVSREKKESFPLTVTSAQKNPTAFYLCASSILGQGLYEQYFGPGTRLTVT.